This TCR beta chain was recorded in a study of cytomegalovirus exposure and HLA in healthy donors. Study overall: The same platform was used for the 110 or so validation repertoires and the 600 to 700 first-cohort repertoires, a later analysis reported.

Per germline, CDR1 ENHRY and CDR2 SYGVKD. V lost 11 bases and J lost 2; bases outside the gene matches: 11. This CDR3 has 15 amino acids. The study, taken as a whole, reports: A few chains linked to CMV were shown in vitro to be specific for CMV antigens. High specificity and sensitivity for cytomegalovirus status were reported for the classifier. The study found most TCR sequences rare, yet found some public TCRs in many donors.

Method: immunoSEQ multiplex PCR; TCRdb's copy keeps in-frame clones and lacks some. The table includes under 100,000 clones, approximately 84% detected once. Remarks on this clone: Its matching antigen is unknown.

This TCR was sampled from a woman between 18 and 29 years old in good health and CMV-seropositive. The sequenced sample consisted of PBMCs. This chain joins TRBV10-3 and TRBJ2-3; 9 bases line up with TRBD2. The CDR3 protein is CASKSGGIPTDTQYF. In nucleotides, the CDR3 is TGTGCCTCTAAAAGCGGGGGGATACCCACAGATACGCAGTATTTT.